The rows below give T cell receptor beta chains drawn from one sample of a study of OX40 agonist ivuxolimab in advanced cancers. TCRdb's copy holds only in-frame clones and misses some; the assay was immunoSEQ multiplex PCR. Among about 70,000 clones listed, about nine tenths were seen once. The sequencing used CD4+ or CD8+ T cells sorted from blood, collected in a trial of the OX40 agonist ivuxolimab. Receptors originate from an adult with an advanced solid tumor such as melanoma, head and neck, liver or kidney cancer. The CDR3 runs from the conserved cysteine through the conserved F or W. D genes are given only for firm matches. A clone size is listed for some rows: how often the clone was seen (once, few, many), or a class if it is expanded.

TRBD2,.,TRBJ2-1,TRBV7-2,CASSLPGLGGNEQFF,TGTGCCAGCAGCTTACCAGGACTAGGAGGCAATGAGCAGTTCTTC
.,.,TRBJ2-7,TRBV2,CASSGEGNEQYF,TGTGCCAGCAGCGGAGAGGGCAACGAGCAGTACTTC
.,.,TRBJ2-3,TRBV7-3,CASSTGRVDTQYF,TGTGCCAGCAGCACTGGGCGGGTAGATACGCAGTATTTT
TRBD2,.,TRBJ2-1,TRBV19,CASSMASGGAGQSNEQFF,TGTGCCAGTAGTATGGCTAGCGGGGGGGCGGGACAGTCCAATGAGCAGTTCTTC
.,.,TRBJ1-5,TRBV6-6,CASTGDGYYQPQHF,TGTGCCAGCACCGGGGACGGGTACTATCAGCCCCAGCATTTT
.,once,TRBJ1-6,TRBV7-2,CASSLALGLTSPLHF,TGTGCCAGCAGCTTAGCTCTCGGGTTAACTTCACCCCTCCACTTT
TRBD1,.,TRBJ1-4,TRBV2,CASSGQGNNEKLFF,TGTGCCAGCAGTGGACAGGGGAATAATGAAAAACTGTTTTTT
.,.,TRBJ2-7,TRBV9,CASSSRSGTVEQYF,TGTGCCAGCAGCAGCAGGTCCGGGACCGTCGAGCAGTACTTC
TRBD1,.,TRBJ1-1,TRBV6-5,CASSYSAGGTNTEAFF,TGTGCCAGCAGTTACTCCGCAGGGGGAACGAACACTGAAGCTTTCTTT
TRBD1,few,TRBJ2-3,TRBV29-1,CSVEPGQGFVTDTQYF,TGCAGCGTTGAACCGGGACAGGGCTTCGTCACAGATACGCAGTATTTT
.,once,TRBJ2-1,TRBV7-2,CASSREVGEQFF,TGTGCCAGCAGCCGAGAGGTGGGTGAGCAGTTCTTC
.,.,TRBJ2-5,TRBV5-4,CASSGREGETQYF,TGTGCCAGCAGCGGGAGAGAGGGAGAGACCCAGTACTTC
.,.,TRBJ1-6,TRBV5-6,CASSSLGTLHF,TGTGCCAGCAGCTCACTGGGTACCCTCCACTTT
.,.,TRBJ2-5,TRBV10-2,CASSDGNQGETQYF,TGCGCCAGCAGTGACGGAAATCAAGGGGAGACCCAGTACTTC
.,.,TRBJ1-1,TRBV29-1,CSVVLNLDTEAFF,TGCAGCGTTGTATTGAATTTGGACACTGAAGCTTTCTTT
.,.,TRBJ2-3,TRBV5-1,CASSVADASTDTQYF,TGCGCCAGCAGTGTAGCGGATGCTAGCACAGATACGCAGTATTTT
TRBD1,.,TRBJ1-1,TRBV30,CAWSVYGTGTKAFF,TGTGCCTGGAGTGTATATGGGACAGGTACAAAAGCTTTCTTT
TRBD2,once,TRBJ2-1,TRBV10-3,CAISEATGAGVYNEQFF,TGTGCCATCAGTGAGGCGACCGGGGCGGGGGTCTACAATGAGCAGTTCTTC
TRBD1,.,TRBJ2-2,TRBV28,CASSPSRQGVTGELFF,TGTGCCAGCAGTCCGTCGAGACAGGGTGTCACCGGGGAGCTGTTTTTT
TRBD1,.,TRBJ1-1,TRBV12-5,CASGLVPRGHRNTEAFF,TGTGCTAGTGGTTTGGTACCAAGGGGGCACCGGAACACTGAAGCTTTCTTT
.,once,TRBJ1-3,TRBV19,CASEGPSGNTIYF,TGTGCCAGCGAGGGCCCCTCTGGAAACACCATATATTTT
.,.,TRBJ1-3,TRBV11-2,CASSFAGDGNTIYF,TGTGCCAGCAGCTTTGCAGGGGACGGAAACACCATATATTTT
.,.,TRBJ2-7,TRBV6-5,CASSYGFTYEQYF,TGTGCCAGCAGTTACGGGTTCACCTACGAGCAGTACTTC
.,.,TRBJ2-1,TRBV7-2,CASSLLFSDEQFF,TGTGCCAGCAGCTTGTTGTTTTCGGATGAGCAGTTCTTC
.,few,TRBJ1-6,TRBV7-2,CASSLGRIGPDNSPLHF,TGTGCCAGCAGCTTAGGCAGGATCGGGCCCGATAATTCACCCCTCCACTTT
TRBD1,.,TRBJ2-7,TRBV6-6,CASSPRQGAAYEQYF,TGTGCCAGCAGCCCCAGACAGGGGGCGGCCTACGAGCAGTACTTC
.,.,TRBJ2-7,TRBV28,CASSPPLRYEQYF,TGTGCCAGCAGTCCACCCCTTCGCTACGAGCAGTACTTC
.,.,TRBJ1-5,TRBV19,CASSMGRERPQHF,TGTGCCAGTAGTATGGGGAGGGAACGGCCCCAGCATTTT
.,.,TRBJ2-1,TRBV11-3,CASSSSSYNEQFF,TGTGCCAGCAGCTCGAGCTCCTACAATGAGCAGTTCTTC
.,.,TRBJ2-4,TRBV2,CASSEASTPNIQYF,TGTGCCAGCAGTGAAGCAAGTACGCCAAACATTCAGTACTTC
.,.,TRBJ2-3,TRBV7-2,CATRYADTQYF,TGTGCCACCCGCTATGCAGATACGCAGTATTTT
.,.,TRBJ1-2,TRBV7-9,CASSPRVPLDRPSYGYTF,TGTGCCAGCAGCCCTAGGGTCCCCCTAGACAGGCCTTCCTATGGCTACACCTTC
TRBD1,.,TRBJ1-6,TRBV6-5,CASSYGRGQGHSPLHF,TGTGCCAGCAGTTACGGCCGGGGACAGGGTCATTCACCCCTCCACTTT
.,.,TRBJ1-6,TRBV6-1,CASRDTGGSPLHF,TGTGCCAGCAGAGACACAGGCGGTTCACCCCTCCACTTT
TRBD1,.,TRBJ1-2,TRBV29-1,CSVTGTDYGYTF,TGCAGCGTCACCGGGACAGACTATGGCTACACCTTC
TRBD1,.,TRBJ1-2,TRBV19,CASTDSGTGGPSGYTF,TGTGCCAGTACCGATTCCGGGACAGGGGGCCCTAGTGGCTACACCTTC
.,.,TRBJ1-5,TRBV2,CASSGVNSNQPQHF,TGTGCCAGCAGTGGCGTAAATAGCAATCAGCCCCAGCATTTT
TRBD2,.,TRBJ2-5,TRBV19,CASRRTSTETQYF,TGTGCCAGTCGAAGGACTAGCACGGAGACCCAGTACTTC